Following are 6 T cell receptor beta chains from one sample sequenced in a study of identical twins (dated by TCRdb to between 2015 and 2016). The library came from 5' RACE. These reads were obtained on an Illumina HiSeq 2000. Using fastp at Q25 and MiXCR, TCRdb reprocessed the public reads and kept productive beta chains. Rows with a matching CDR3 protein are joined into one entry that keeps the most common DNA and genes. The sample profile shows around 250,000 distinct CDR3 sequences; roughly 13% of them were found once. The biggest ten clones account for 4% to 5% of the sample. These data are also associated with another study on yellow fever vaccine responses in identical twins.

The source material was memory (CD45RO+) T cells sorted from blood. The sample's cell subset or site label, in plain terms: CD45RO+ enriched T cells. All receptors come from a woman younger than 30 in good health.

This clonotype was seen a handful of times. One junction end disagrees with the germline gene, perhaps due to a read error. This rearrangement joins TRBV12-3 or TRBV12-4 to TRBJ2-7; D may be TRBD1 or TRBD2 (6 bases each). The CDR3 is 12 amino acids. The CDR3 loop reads CASSRVRDTREF. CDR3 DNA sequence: TGTGCCAGCAGTCGCGTTCGGGACACTCGGGAGTTC.

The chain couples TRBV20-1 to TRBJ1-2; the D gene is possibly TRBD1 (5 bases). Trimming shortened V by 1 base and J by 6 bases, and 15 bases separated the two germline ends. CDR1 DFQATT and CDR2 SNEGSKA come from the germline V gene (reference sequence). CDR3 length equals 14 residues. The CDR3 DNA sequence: TGCAGTGCTAGAGGGGCAGGGTCTCGAGATGGCTACACCTTC. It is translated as CSARGAGSRDGYTF.

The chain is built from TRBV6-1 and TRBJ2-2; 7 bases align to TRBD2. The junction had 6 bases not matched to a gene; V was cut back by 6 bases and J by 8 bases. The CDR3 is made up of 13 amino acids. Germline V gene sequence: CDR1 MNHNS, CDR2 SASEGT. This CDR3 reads CASRPPGLGELFF. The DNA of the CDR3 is TGTGCCAGCAGACCCCCGGGACTAGGGGAGCTGTTTTTT.

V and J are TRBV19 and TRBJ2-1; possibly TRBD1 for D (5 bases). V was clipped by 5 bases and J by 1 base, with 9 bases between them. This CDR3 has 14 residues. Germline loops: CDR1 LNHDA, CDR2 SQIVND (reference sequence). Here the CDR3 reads CASSLKGSYNEQFF. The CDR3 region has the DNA TGTGCCAGTAGTCTGAAGGGGTCCTACAATGAGCAGTTCTTC.

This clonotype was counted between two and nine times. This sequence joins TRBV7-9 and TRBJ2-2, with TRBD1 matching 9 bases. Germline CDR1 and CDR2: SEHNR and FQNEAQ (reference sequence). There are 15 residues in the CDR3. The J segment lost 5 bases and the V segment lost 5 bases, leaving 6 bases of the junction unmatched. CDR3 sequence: CASSRGQGRTGELFF. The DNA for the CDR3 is TGTGCCAGCAGCCGAGGACAGGGGCGGACCGGGGAGCTGTTTTTT.

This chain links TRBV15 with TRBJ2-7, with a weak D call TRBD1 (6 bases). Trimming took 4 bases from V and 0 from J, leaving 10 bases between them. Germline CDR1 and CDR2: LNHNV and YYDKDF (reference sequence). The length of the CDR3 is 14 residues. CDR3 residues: CATSTDSHSYEQYF. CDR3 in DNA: TGTGCCACCAGCACGGACAGTCACTCCTACGAGCAGTACTTC.